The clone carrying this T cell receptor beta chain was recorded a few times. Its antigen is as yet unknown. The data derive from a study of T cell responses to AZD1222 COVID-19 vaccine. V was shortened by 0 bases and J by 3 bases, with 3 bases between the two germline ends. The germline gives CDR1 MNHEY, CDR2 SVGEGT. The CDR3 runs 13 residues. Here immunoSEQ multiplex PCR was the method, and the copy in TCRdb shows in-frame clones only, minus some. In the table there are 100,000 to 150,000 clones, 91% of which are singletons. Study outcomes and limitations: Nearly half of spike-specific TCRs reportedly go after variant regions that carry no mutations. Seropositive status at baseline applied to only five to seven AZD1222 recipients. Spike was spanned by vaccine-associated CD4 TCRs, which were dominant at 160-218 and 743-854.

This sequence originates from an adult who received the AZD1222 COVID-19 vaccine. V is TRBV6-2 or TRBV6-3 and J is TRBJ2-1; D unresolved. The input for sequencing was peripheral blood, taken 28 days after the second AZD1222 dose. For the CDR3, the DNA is TGTGCCAGCAGTTACTCCCTCTACAATGAGCAGTTCTTC. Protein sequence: CASSYSLYNEQFF.